Sequencing of this T cell receptor (beta chain) was carried out in a study of vaccination and CD4 T cells after COVID-19. Sequencing of the DNA from cultured CD4+ T cells was carried out with the Oncomine TCR Beta short-read assay. TCRdb analysed the PCR reads with MiXCR anew, one entry per CDR3 protein. The sample includes 14,000 to 15,000 distinct CDR3 sequences, 40% to 65% seen only once; the top ten take about 7.8%. On this clonotype: The antigen remains unidentified.

This sample's treatment: roughly 10-day PBMC culture with coronavirus spike peptide pools or control peptides (ViraFEST assay). Looked up from germline, CDR1 is SQVTM and CDR2 is ANQGSEA. V was cut by 5 bases and J by 1 base, with 11 bases left in between. The CDR3 spans 13 residues. This sequence originates from a human donor who had recovered from COVID-19. The V and J genes are TRBV29-1 and TRBJ1-1; unclear D gene. The sample comprised CD4+ T cells from blood, cultured in vitro. CDR3 bases: TGCAGCGTTACTATTGACGGGAACACTGAAGCTTTCTTT. Its translation is CSVTIDGNTEAFF.